Presented here are 17 T cell receptor beta chains from one specimen sequenced in a study of cytomegalovirus exposure and HLA in healthy donors. PCR used 60 Vbeta primers and 13 Jbeta primers. The repertoire was sequenced with immunoSEQ multiplex PCR; TCRdb's copy has only in-frame clones and lacks some. The sample has under 200,000 clones; 77% are singletons. Sequencing was performed on PBMCs. The receptors shown here come from a man aged 45-65 years in good health and CMV-seropositive.

This clone has just one count. The chain uses TRBV4-2 and TRBJ2-5, with D possibly matching TRBD1 (5 bases). This CDR3 spans 15 amino acids. Between the trimmed V and J ends, which lost 0 bases and 5 bases, there was a span of 13 bases. Germline V lookup: CDR1 LGHNA, CDR2 YNFKEQ. CDR3 sequence reads: CASSQDVTGRETQYF. The CDR3 coding sequence is TGTGCCAGCAGCCAAGATGTTACAGGTCGGGAGACCCAGTACTTC.

The chain combines TRBV5-1 with TRBJ1-4; D gene ambiguous. Germline CDR1 reads SGHRS; CDR2 reads YFSETQ. This CDR3 spans 14 amino acids. V lost 0 bases, J lost 4 bases, and 7 bases lay in between. The CDR3 reads CASSLGQNNEKLFF. CDR3 DNA: TGCGCCAGCAGCTTGGGTCAGAATAATGAAAAACTGTTTTTT. Full variable domain (rest looked up from reference TRBV5-1 and TRBJ1-4): KAGVTQTPRYLIKTRGQQVTLSCSPISGHRSVSWYQQTPGQGLQFLFEYFSETQRNKGNFPGRFSGRQFSNSRSEMNVSTLELGDSALYLCASSLGQNNEKLFFGSGTQLSVL.

This chain uses TRBV9 with TRBJ2-7, with 9 bases that match TRBD2. V dropped 3 bases and J dropped 6; count of bases not matched to a gene: 10. The CDR3 loop spans 15 amino acids. Germline CDR1 reads SGDLS; CDR2 reads YYNGEE. The CDR3 reads CASSEQSGGPTEQYF. CDR3 coding DNA: TGTGCCAGCAGCGAACAAAGCGGGGGGCCCACCGAGCAGTACTTC.

The rearrangement uses TRBV5-1 and TRBJ2-7; D may be TRBD1 (6 bases). The V gene's germline CDR1 is SGHRS and CDR2 YFSETQ. CDR3 length: 15 amino acids. Trimming shortened V by 0 bases and J by 3 bases, and 13 bases separated the two germline ends. CDR3 DNA: TGCGCCAGCAGCTTGGATGTGGGGGCTGGCTACGAGCAGTACTTC. Encoded protein: CASSLDVGAGYEQYF.

V is TRBV28 and J is TRBJ2-7; D unclear. Germline assignment: CDR1 MDHEN and CDR2 SYDVKM. V dropped 3 bases and J dropped 6 bases, with 12 bases sitting between them. This CDR3 region has 13 residues. In DNA, the CDR3 is TGTGCCAGCAGTTTTCTCGGGTCGGGCGAGCAGTACTTC. It encodes CASSFLGSGEQYF.

This chain joins TRBV9 and TRBJ1-1; D is unresolved. Germline loops: CDR1 SGDLS, CDR2 YYNGEE. The CDR3 is 13 residues long. Trimming cost V 5 bases and J 2 bases, with 10 bases left between them. The chain's CDR3 is CASSLSTNTEAFF. For the CDR3, the DNA is TGTGCCAGCAGTTTATCCACAAACACTGAAGCTTTCTTT.

V usage is TRBV27 and J usage is TRBJ1-3, with D possibly being TRBD1 (5 bases). Deletions cut 5 bases from V and 0 bases from J, with 20 bases between. CDR3 length: 18 amino acids. CDR1 is MNHEY and CDR2 is SMNVEV in the germline V gene (reference sequence). Written as DNA, the CDR3 is TGTGCCAGCAGTATCTCGACAGAACGTAATCGCTCTGGAAACACCATATATTTT. Its protein product is CASSISTERNRSGNTIYF.

The chain carries TRBV7-7 and TRBJ2-5; perhaps TRBD1 as D (6 bases). Trimming removed 1 base at V and 2 bases at J, with 11 bases between. CDR3 length equals 15 residues. Germline V gene data show CDR1 as SSHAT and CDR2 as FNYEAQ (reference sequence). The CDR3 sequence is CASSLVGAVQETQYF. The CDR3 DNA reads TGTGCCAGCAGCTTAGTGGGGGCGGTTCAAGAGACCCAGTACTTC.

A word on this clone: One junction end disagrees with the germline gene, perhaps due to a read error. This sequence joins TRBV7-9 and TRBJ1-1; 9 bases are a match to TRBD1. CDR1 is SEHNR and CDR2 is FQNEAQ in the germline V gene (reference sequence). The CDR3 spans 15 residues. The DNA of the CDR3 is TGTGCCAGCAGCCTCGGGACAGGGAGAAGTACTGAAGTTTTCTTT. It encodes CASSLGTGRSTEVFF. Filled out from reference TRBV7-9 and TRBJ1-1, the complete variable domain reads DTGVSQNPRHKITKRGQNVTFRCDPISEHNRLYWYRQTLGQGPEFLTYFQNEAQLEKSRLLSDRFSAERPKGSFSTLEIQRTEQGDSAMYLCASSLGTGRSTEVFFGQGTRLTVV.

The chain employs TRBV6-5 and TRBJ2-1; possibly TRBD2 for D (5 bases). V dropped 0 bases and J dropped 5 bases, with 8 bases sitting between them. This CDR3 is 14 amino acids long. The germline V gene encodes CDR1 MNHEY and CDR2 SVGAGI. The CDR3 DNA is TGTGCCAGCAGTTACTCAAGACTAAACAATGAGCAGTTCTTC. Protein product: CASSYSRLNNEQFF.

The chain uses TRBV2 and TRBJ2-5, with 7 bases that match TRBD1. The assigned J gene may be wrong: the sequence end matches TRBJ2-7 better. Germline assignment: CDR1 SNHLY and CDR2 FYNNEI. CDR3 size: 14 residues. Written as DNA, the CDR3 is TGTGCCAGCACCGACAGGGCTTACTCCTACGAGCAGTACTTC. Its translation is CASTDRAYSYEQYF.

This rearrangement joins TRBV5-1 to TRBJ2-7; D gene uncertain. Germline CDR1 and CDR2: SGHRS and YFSETQ. The V end lost 1 base, the J end lost 8 bases, and 10 bases lay between the germline ends. The CDR3 is made up of 12 amino acids. CDR3 nucleotide sequence: TGCGCCAGCAGCTTGCAAGAGTCGAAGCAGTACTTC. Its translation: CASSLQESKQYF.

The chain links TRBV15 to TRBJ2-7; 7 bases map to TRBD2. The CDR3 totals 16 residues. With V trimmed by 1 base and J by 2 bases, 8 bases remained unmatched. From germline, CDR1 is LNHNV and CDR2 YYDKDF (reference sequence). The CDR3 sequence: CATSRVASGAAYEQYF. In DNA form, the CDR3 reads TGTGCCACCAGCAGAGTGGCTAGCGGTGCTGCCTACGAGCAGTACTTC.

This clone came up a few times. DNA for the CDR3: TGCGCCAGCAGCCAAGATTCAGGTTCGCCCTATGGCTACACCTTC. Its protein product is CASSQDSGSPYGYTF. The chain links TRBV4-3 to TRBJ1-2; D ambiguous. The CDR3 is 15 amino acids. The V end lost 0 bases, the J end lost 4 bases, and 12 bases lay between the germline ends. The germline V gene has CDR1 LGHNA and CDR2 YSLEER.

This chain joins TRBV19 and TRBJ2-3; tentatively, D is TRBD1 (5 bases). CDR3 length: 12 amino acids. Germline V CDR1 and CDR2: LNHDA, SQIVND (reference sequence). Trimming removed 4 bases at V and 10 bases at J, with 12 bases between. The CDR3 coding sequence is TGTGCCAGTAGTACCTCAGGGATGTCGCAGTATTTT. As protein: CASSTSGMSQYF.

V usage is TRBV28 and J usage is TRBJ1-1, with D possibly matching TRBD1 (5 bases). Germline values: CDR1 MDHEN, CDR2 SYDVKM. This CDR3 region has 13 residues. The V end lost 6 bases, the J end lost 2 bases, and 10 bases lay between the germline ends. The CDR3 DNA follows: TGTGCCAGCAGAGGGGCGGTCAACACTGAAGCTTTCTTT. Translating it yields CASRGAVNTEAFF.

This clone turned up a few times. V gene TRBV5-4 combines with J gene TRBJ1-2; D is possibly TRBD1 (6 bases). Germline V lookup: CDR1 SGHNT, CDR2 YYREEE (reference sequence). V lost 3 bases and J lost 2, with 11 bases in between. This CDR3 spans 14 amino acids. The CDR3 coding sequence is TGTGCCAGCAGCTCCCGGACAGCAAACTATGGCTACACCTTC. As protein: CASSSRTANYGYTF.